These 12 T cell receptor beta chains share one sample of origin, sequenced in a study of identical twins. TCRdb reanalysed the 5' RACE reads using MiXCR and keeps one entry per CDR3 protein. The top ten clones hold about 1.5% of a sample with 500,000 to 650,000 distinct CDR3 sequences, under 8.5% of them seen once. The sample also formed part of further work on yellow fever vaccine responses in identical twins.

Sequenced: PBMCs. These receptors all come from a woman aged 18-35 years in good health.

This clonotype was seen at least ten times. The CDR3 is CASFKAASTDTQYF. The CDR3 nucleotides read TGTGCCAGCTTCAAGGCGGCTAGCACAGATACGCAGTATTTT. The chain couples TRBV6-1 to TRBJ2-3; D not certain. In germline, CDR1 is MNHNS, CDR2 SASEGT. CDR3 length equals 14 residues. Trimming stripped 8 bases from V and 0 bases from J, with 12 bases between.

This clonotype was observed many times. The gene calls are TRBV12-3 or TRBV12-4 and TRBJ2-5, with D possibly matching TRBD2 (7 bases). The CDR3 has 17 amino acids. Between the trimmed V and J ends, which lost 3 bases and 2 bases, there was a span of 19 bases. The CDR3, as DNA: TGTGCCAGCAGTTTGCTTGTGGGGGGGCTGGGACAAGAGACCCAGTACTTC. Protein sequence: CASSLLVGGLGQETQYF.

This clonotype has a count of ten or more. The chain carries TRBV29-1 and TRBJ1-1; 7 nucleotides match TRBD1. V lost 4 bases to trimming and J lost 6 bases; unmatched junction nucleotides: 20. The CDR3 covers 17 residues. The germline V gene encodes CDR1 SQVTM and CDR2 ANQGSEA. Here the CDR3 DNA reads TGCAGCGTTGTAAGGGGCGCGGGAGGGGGCCGAAGCGCTGAAGCTTTCTTT. Translated, it gives CSVVRGAGGGRSAEAFF. Supplemented by reference TRBV29-1 and TRBJ1-1, the full variable domain reads SAVISQKPSRDICQRGTSLTIQCQVDSQVTMMFWYRQQPGQSLTLIATANQGSEATYESGFVIDKFPISRPNLTFSTLTVSNMSPEDSSIYLCSVVRGAGGGRSAEAFFGQGTRLTVV.

This clonotype came up many times. CDR3 loop: CSASGTGQETQYF. The DNA for the CDR3 is TGCAGTGCTAGTGGTACAGGGCAAGAGACCCAGTACTTC. This rearrangement joins TRBV20-1 to TRBJ2-5; D might be TRBD1 (6 bases). This CDR3 has 13 residues. With 3 bases removed from V and 2 bases from J, the gap between germline ends came to 10 bases. Per germline, CDR1 DFQATT and CDR2 SNEGSKA (reference sequence).

This clonotype has a count of ten or more. This chain uses TRBV20-1 with TRBJ1-1; TRBD1 is a possible D gene (5 bases). This CDR3 is built from 13 residues. Germline V gives CDR1 DFQATT, CDR2 SNEGSKA (reference sequence). V lost 1 base and J lost 6, with 12 bases in between. The CDR3, as DNA: TGCAGTGCTAGAGGCCCAGGGTCGGCTGAAGCTTTCTTT. Protein sequence: CSARGPGSAEAFF.

This clonotype was seen many times. This chain links TRBV5-1 with TRBJ2-3, with TRBD2 matching over 9 bases. CDR1 SGHRS and CDR2 YFSETQ come from the germline V gene. This CDR3 is 15 amino acids long. Trimming removed 2 bases from V and 5 bases from J; junction bases left unmatched: 6. CDR3 loop: CASSFALAGLDTQYF. The DNA of the CDR3 is TGCGCCAGCAGCTTCGCGCTAGCGGGACTAGATACGCAGTATTTT.

There are a few counts of this clonotype. V usage is TRBV28 and J usage is TRBJ2-1; 14 nucleotides line up with TRBD2. V lost 7 bases, J lost 6 bases, and 14 bases stayed unmatched. Germline V lookup: CDR1 MDHEN, CDR2 SYDVKM. The CDR3 spans 18 residues. The CDR3, as DNA: TGTGCCAGCACCCTTGGGACTAGCGGGAGCGGATATACCAATGAGCAGTTCTTC. Amino acid sequence: CASTLGTSGSGYTNEQFF.

This clonotype turned up a few times. The J gene is TRBJ2-2, the V gene TRBV5-1, with 9 bases identical to TRBD2. Germline V gives CDR1 SGHRS, CDR2 YFSETQ. CDR3 size: 17 residues. The V and J ends lost 4 bases and 8 bases, in that order; junction bases with no gene match: 15. As DNA, the CDR3 is TGCGCCAGCAGCCCCGACAGCGGGAGGCGCGCGAGGGGGGAGCTGTTTTTT. The encoded protein is CASSPDSGRRARGELFF.

In its sample, this clonotype was seen a few times. The genes are TRBV27 and TRBJ1-4, with D uncertain. The CDR3 is 15 amino acids. Between the trimmed V and J ends, which lost 1 base and 5 bases, there was a span of 11 bases. Germline CDR1 is MNHEY and CDR2 is SMNVEV (reference sequence). DNA for the CDR3: TGTGCCAGCAGTTTATTTGCGACGGTAAATGAAAAACTGTTTTTT. It is translated as CASSLFATVNEKLFF.

There are many counts of this clonotype. V usage is TRBV2 and J usage is TRBJ2-1, with 10 bases that match TRBD2. V trimming: 6 bases; J trimming: 8 bases; junction bases outside the gene matches: 10. CDR3 length: 15 amino acids. In germline, CDR1 is SNHLY, CDR2 FYNNEI. CDR3 in amino acids: CASSVGLAGVDEQFF. In DNA, the CDR3 is TGTGCCAGCAGCGTGGGGCTAGCGGGAGTCGATGAGCAGTTCTTC.

The chain employs TRBV28 and TRBJ2-7, with D perhaps matching TRBD2 (6 bases). V was shortened by 10 bases and J by 0 bases, with 19 bases between the two germline ends. The germline CDR1 and CDR2 sequences are MDHEN and SYDVKM. CDR3 length: 15 amino acids. The CDR3 is CATAPGSRLSYEQYV. CDR3 DNA: TGTGCCACCGCCCCCGGGAGCCGGCTCTCCTACGAGCAGTACGTC.

This clonotype was counted at least ten times. This chain joins TRBV12-3 or TRBV12-4 and TRBJ2-7, with 7 positions matching TRBD1. The CDR3 extends over 13 amino acids. V lost 6 bases, J lost 3 bases, and 5 bases stayed unmatched. In DNA form, the CDR3 reads TGTGCCAGCAGCCGGACAGGCCTCTACGAGCAGTACTTC. Residues: CASSRTGLYEQYF.